The 10 T cell receptor beta chains given below trace back to one sample, sequenced in a study of human T cells and chemical hapten exposure (dated by TCRdb to the early 2020s). The intended sense of this specimen's time point label: patch test 2, 6 weeks after DPC sensitization. Interpreted using the paper, the treatment or condition label stands for: therapeutic diphenylcyclopropenone sensitization with weekly scalp DPC. Library creation used RACE. The instrument given in TCRdb is NextSeq 500. Through fastp at Q25 and MiXCR, TCRdb rebuilt clones from the public reads, retaining in-frame beta chains. Each CDR3 protein appears once, grouped with its most common genes and DNA. Present in this sample are 80,000 to 95,000 distinct CDR3 sequences, about 11% of which were seen just once. 2.2% of the sample rests with the top ten. This material consisted of whole blood, taken in connection with sensitization to the hapten diphenylcyclopropenone (DPC). The receptor set was obtained from a man between 35 and 55 years old with alopecia areata. Some clones in this sample may be carry-over from other donors' samples.

This clonotype was seen at least ten times. The V gene is TRBV12-3 or TRBV12-4, the J gene TRBJ1-5; D unresolved. V dropped 3 bases and J dropped 6 bases, with 9 bases sitting between them. The CDR3 runs to 13 residues. CDR3 sequence reads: CASSFAVGQPQHF. For the CDR3, the DNA is TGTGCCAGCAGTTTCGCTGTTGGTCAGCCCCAGCATTTT.

In this sample, this clonotype turned up many times. This chain connects TRBV18 to TRBJ1-1, with TRBD1 matching over 7 bases. The germline V gene has CDR1 KGHSH and CDR2 LQKENI. The trim removed 3 bases at V and 8 bases at J, leaving 6 bases unmatched. CDR3 length equals 13 residues. The CDR3 here is CASSPGQAREAFF. CDR3 in DNA: TGTGCCAGCTCACCCGGACAGGCCCGGGAAGCTTTCTTT.

Only a few counts were recorded for this clonotype. The chain links TRBV18 to TRBJ2-7; D perhaps matches TRBD1 (6 bases). CDR3 length: 14 amino acids. Trimming removed 2 bases from V and 4 bases from J, with 12 bases in between. The germline V gene has CDR1 KGHSH and CDR2 LQKENI. CDR3 sequence reads: CASSPGRGSYEQYV. In nucleotides, the CDR3 is TGTGCCAGCTCACCAGGCAGGGGCTCGTACGAGCAGTACGTC.

This clonotype was counted a few times. The rearrangement links TRBV7-2 to TRBJ1-6, with 7 nucleotides matching TRBD1. V was clipped by 7 bases and J by 9 bases; unmatched bases: 6. In germline, CDR1 is SGHTA, CDR2 FQGNSA. CDR3 size: 13 residues. The CDR3 loop is CASTWTGGSPLHF. In nucleotides, the CDR3 is TGTGCCAGCACCTGGACAGGAGGTTCACCCCTCCACTTT.

This clonotype was counted only a few times. This chain uses TRBV30 with TRBJ2-5; maybe TRBD2 (6 bases). This CDR3 region has 12 residues. Trimming stripped 6 bases from V and 4 bases from J, with 12 bases between. Germline values: CDR1 GTSNPN, CDR2 SVGIG (reference sequence). CDR3 protein: CACRDSGETQYF. In nucleotides, the CDR3 is TGTGCCTGCCGGGACTCTGGAGAGACCCAGTACTTC.

The CDR3 sequence: CASSPFRYNYGYTF. CDR3 DNA sequence: TGTGCCAGCAGCCCTTTCCGGTATAACTATGGCTACACCTTC. The rearrangement uses TRBV7-2 and TRBJ1-2; D is unclear. V gave up 5 bases and J gave up 1 base, with 11 bases separating them. Germline V gene lookup returns CDR1 SGHTA and CDR2 FQGNSA. The CDR3 runs 14 residues. Full variable domain (outside the CDR3, taken from reference TRBV7-2 and TRBJ1-2): GAGVSQSPSNKVTEKGKDVELRCDPISGHTALYWYRQSLGQGLEFLIYFQGNSAPDKSGLPSDRFSAERTGGSVSTLTIQRTQQEDSAVYLCASSPFRYNYGYTFGSGTRLTVV.

The chain joins TRBV7-9 to TRBJ2-5, with 9 bases identical to TRBD2. From germline, CDR1 is SEHNR and CDR2 FQNEAQ (reference sequence). Trimming cost V 6 bases and J 4 bases; bases outside gene matches: 3. The CDR3 is 13 residues long. The CDR3 loop reads CASRQLAGETQYF. In nucleotides, the CDR3 is TGTGCCAGCAGGCAACTAGCGGGAGAGACCCAGTACTTC.

This chain uses TRBV28 with TRBJ2-3, with D perhaps TRBD1 or TRBD2 (5 bases each). Trimming stripped 7 bases from V and 5 bases from J, with 19 bases between. CDR3 size: 15 residues. The V gene's germline CDR1 is MDHEN and CDR2 SYDVKM. As DNA, the CDR3 is TGTGCCAGCATTCCGAGGGGAAGGGCACAAGATACGCAGTATTTT. It encodes CASIPRGRAQDTQYF.

The chain recombines TRBV5-1 with TRBJ2-7; 9 nucleotides align to TRBD2. From germline, CDR1 is SGHRS and CDR2 YFSETQ. With V trimmed by 4 bases and J by 5 bases, 7 bases remained unmatched. The CDR3 contains 14 residues. CDR3 residues: CASSPTGLANEQYF. In nucleotides, the CDR3 is TGCGCCAGCAGCCCCACGGGACTAGCAAACGAGCAGTACTTC.

In DNA, the CDR3 is TGTGCCAGCAGCTTTGGTCAGGGAAGCAATCAGCCCCAGCATTTT. Translating gives CASSFGQGSNQPQHF. The gene calls are TRBV7-8 and TRBJ1-5; a weak D match, TRBD1 (5 bases). The CDR3 is 15 residues long. CDR1 and CDR2 (germline): SGHVS, FQNEAQ. The germline V and J ends were trimmed by 3 bases and 1 base, with 10 bases remaining between them.